Each of the 32 T cell receptor beta chains below was sequenced from the same sample in a study of blood T cell repertoires in COVID-19. Assay: immunoSEQ multiplex PCR; the TCRdb copy retains only in-frame clones and omits some. Seen here are hundreds of thousands of clones, more than 85% observed once, and the top ten hold roughly 1.6%. The source material was PBMCs or T cells enriched from blood (not recorded which). All receptors derive from a woman between 50 and 59 years old who had recovered from COVID-19.

V is TRBV19 and J is TRBJ1-5, with D possibly matching TRBD1 (6 bases). V lost 3 bases, J lost 6 bases, and 18 bases lay in between. The CDR3 has 16 amino acids. CDR1 LNHDA and CDR2 SQIVND come from the germline V gene (reference sequence). The chain's CDR3 is CASSIRTGSSGQPQHF. The CDR3 DNA is TGTGCCAGTAGTATCCGTACAGGGTCCAGCGGTCAGCCCCAGCATTTT.

This rearrangement joins TRBV7-9 to TRBJ1-3; no reliable D call. V was pared by 4 bases and J by 0 bases, with 13 bases between. The CDR3 is made up of 16 amino acids. Germline lookup yields CDR1 SEHNR and CDR2 FQNEAQ (reference sequence). CDR3 DNA: TGTGCCAGCAGCTCCGCCCCGGAGTACTCTGGAAACACCATATATTTT. Amino acid sequence: CASSSAPEYSGNTIYF.

In this sample, this clone turned up a few times. J is TRBJ2-1 and V is TRBV7-8, with 9 bases aligning to TRBD2. CDR1 and CDR2 (germline): SGHVS, FQNEAQ. The CDR3 has 16 amino acids. Trimming at V came to 5 bases and at J to 5 bases, leaving 10 bases not matched to a gene. The CDR3 spells CASSPWGRLADNEQFF. CDR3 coding DNA: TGTGCCAGCAGCCCATGGGGTCGACTAGCGGACAATGAGCAGTTCTTC. The full variable domain, with the rest looked up from reference TRBV7-8 and TRBJ2-1, is GAGVSQSPRYKVAKRGQDVALRCDPISGHVSLFWYQQALGQGPEFLTYFQNEAQLDKSGLPSDRFFAERPEGSVSTLKIQRTQQEDSAVYLCASSPWGRLADNEQFFGPGTRLTVL.

The CDR3: CASSFQAGDNEQFF. CDR3 nucleotide sequence: TGTGCCAGCAGCTTTCAAGCGGGAGATAATGAGCAGTTCTTC. The rearrangement uses TRBV7-3 and TRBJ2-1; 8 positions agree with TRBD2. In germline, CDR1 is SGHTA, CDR2 FQGTGA. V lost 3 bases, J lost 7 bases, and 5 bases stayed unmatched. The CDR3 extends over 14 amino acids.

This chain links TRBV7-2 with TRBJ1-1; 7 bases agree with TRBD1. Trimming removed 5 bases from V and 0 bases from J; junction bases left unmatched: 9. The germline CDR1 and CDR2 sequences are SGHTA and FQGNSA. This CDR3 comprises 16 residues. CDR3 loop: CASSNNPGQLNTEAFF. CDR3 DNA: TGTGCCAGCAGCAATAATCCGGGACAGTTGAACACTGAAGCTTTCTTT.

The gene calls are TRBV5-1 and TRBJ2-7, with a weak D call TRBD2 (7 bases). The CDR3 spans 16 residues. Germline assignment: CDR1 SGHRS and CDR2 YFSETQ. V lost 3 bases and J lost 0, with 16 bases in between. CDR3: CASSSVGGASSYEQYF. As DNA, the CDR3 is TGCGCCAGCAGCTCGGTTGGGGGGGCGAGCTCCTACGAGCAGTACTTC.

This chain joins TRBV5-6 and TRBJ2-5, with TRBD2 identical over 13 bases. The V and J ends lost 3 bases and 5 bases, in that order; junction bases with no gene match: 1. The CDR3 length is 14 residues. From germline, CDR1 is SGHDT and CDR2 YYEEEE. In DNA form, the CDR3 reads TGTGCCAGCAGCTCACTAGCGGGAGGGGAGACCCAGTACTTC. It codes for CASSSLAGGETQYF.

The chain recombines TRBV3-1 (or the pseudogene TRBV3-2) with TRBJ1-1; no firm D call. In germline, CDR1 is LGHDT, CDR2 YNNKEL (reference sequence). CDR3 length equals 12 residues. The V end was cut by 6 bases, the J end by 9 bases, with 14 bases between. The CDR3 region has the DNA TGTGCCAGCAGTCACGACATCGACCAAGCTTTCTTT. As protein: CASSHDIDQAFF.

This clone was seen a single time. The V and J genes are TRBV11-1 and TRBJ1-1; D is undetermined. Germline V gene lookup returns CDR1 SGHAT and CDR2 FQDESV (reference sequence). The CDR3 is made up of 13 amino acids. V dropped 4 bases and J dropped 6 bases, with 12 bases sitting between them. The CDR3 here is CASSSYGSPEAFF. In DNA form, the CDR3 reads TGTGCCAGCAGCTCTTACGGGTCCCCTGAAGCTTTCTTT. Supplemented by reference TRBV11-1 and TRBJ1-1, the full variable domain reads EAEVAQSPRYKITEKSQAVAFWCDPISGHATLYWYRQILGQGPELLVQFQDESVVDDSQLPKDRFSAERLKGVDSTLKIQPAELGDSAMYLCASSSYGSPEAFFGQGTRLTVV.

The chain is built from TRBV30 and TRBJ1-2; 8 bases agree with TRBD1. The CDR3 spans 13 residues. The germline V gene encodes CDR1 GTSNPN and CDR2 SVGIG (reference sequence). Trimming at V came to 1 base and at J to 7 bases, leaving 5 bases not matched to a gene. The CDR3 region has the DNA TGTGCCTGGAGTGGCAGGGGGCTGTTTGGCTACACCTTC. As protein: CAWSGRGLFGYTF.

The chain employs TRBV19 and TRBJ1-5; 11 nucleotides agree with TRBD1. Germline CDR1 is LNHDA and CDR2 is SQIVND (reference sequence). CDR3 length: 15 residues. J was trimmed by 2 bases and V by 7 bases; bases with no gene match: 4. CDR3: CASTRTGGGNQPQHF. The CDR3 region has the DNA TGTGCCAGTACTAGGACAGGGGGCGGCAATCAGCCCCAGCATTTT.

This clone showed up just once. The V call is TRBV6-5, the J call TRBJ2-7; 7 bases map to TRBD1. Germline values: CDR1 MNHEY, CDR2 SVGAGI. V lost 6 bases to trimming and J lost 3 bases; unmatched junction nucleotides: 8. The CDR3 consists of 14 residues. The CDR3 coding sequence is TGTGCCAGCAGCGGCCGGGGACAGAACTACGAGCAGTACTTC. Its protein is CASSGRGQNYEQYF.

V gene TRBV4-3 combines with J gene TRBJ1-4, with D uncertain. This CDR3 has 16 amino acids. V was shortened by 1 base and J by 7 bases, with 16 bases between the two germline ends. The germline V gene has CDR1 LGHNA and CDR2 YSLEER. This CDR3 reads CASSQVLSSRGEKLFF. The CDR3 region has the DNA TGCGCCAGCAGCCAAGTACTATCTTCACGGGGTGAAAAACTGTTTTTT.

The chain combines TRBV27 with TRBJ2-1; TRBD2 matches at 8 bases. CDR1 and CDR2 (germline): MNHEY, SMNVEV (reference sequence). This CDR3 is built from 14 residues. V gave up 6 bases and J gave up 9 bases; unmatched junction bases: 10. CDR3 DNA sequence: TGTGCCAGCAGCCGCGCGACTAGCGCGGGTGAGCAGTTCTTC. Translated: CASSRATSAGEQFF.

The chain combines TRBV5-4 with TRBJ1-2, with 11 nucleotides matching TRBD1. The CDR3 covers 13 residues. J gave up 4 bases and V 7 bases, and 3 bases lay outside the gene matches. CDR1 SGHNT and CDR2 YYREEE come from the germline V gene (reference sequence). DNA for the CDR3: TGTGCCAGCGCCGGACAGGGGGCCTATGGCTACACCTTC. The encoded protein is CASAGQGAYGYTF.

J is TRBJ2-1 and V is TRBV7-8; TRBD2 matches 7 bases. In germline, CDR1 is SGHVS, CDR2 FQNEAQ. The CDR3 has 18 amino acids. The trim removed 5 bases at V and 0 bases at J, leaving 13 bases unmatched. CDR3 DNA: TGTGCCAGCAGCATACTAGCGTTACTCCAGAGCTCCTACAATGAGCAGTTCTTC. Translating gives CASSILALLQSSYNEQFF.

This clone was detected only once. The chain uses TRBV5-1 and TRBJ1-5; D uncertain. Germline V gene data show CDR1 as SGHRS and CDR2 as YFSETQ. There are 14 residues in the CDR3. The V gene lost 0 bases and the J gene lost 4 bases, with 8 bases spanning the gap. The DNA for the CDR3 is TGCGCCAGCAGCTTGGGGCAGGCTAATCAGCCCCAGCATTTT. Protein sequence: CASSLGQANQPQHF. The full variable domain, in which reference TRBV5-1 and TRBJ1-5 provide the parts outside the CDR3, is KAGVTQTPRYLIKTRGQQVTLSCSPISGHRSVSWYQQTPGQGLQFLFEYFSETQRNKGNFPGRFSGRQFSNSRSEMNVSTLELGDSALYLCASSLGQANQPQHFGDGTRLSIL.

The gene calls are TRBV3-1 (or the pseudogene TRBV3-2) and TRBJ2-5; a possible D gene is TRBD2 (6 bases). The CDR3 is made up of 15 amino acids. Trimming took 5 bases from V and 2 from J, leaving 15 bases between them. Germline-derived CDR1 and CDR2 are LGHDT and YNNKEL (reference sequence). CDR3 protein: CASSYLKRGQETQYF. CDR3 nucleotide sequence: TGTGCCAGCAGCTACCTAAAACGGGGGCAAGAGACCCAGTACTTC.

This clone came up once. V is TRBV10-2 and J is TRBJ2-1; D perhaps matches TRBD2 (5 bases). Looked up from germline, CDR1 is WSHSY and CDR2 is SAAADI. V was clipped by 8 bases and J by 9 bases, with 17 bases between them. The CDR3 totals 13 residues. The CDR3 region is CASVSGSVAEQFF. CDR3 DNA sequence: TGCGCCAGCGTCTCGGGGAGTGTCGCTGAGCAGTTCTTC.

This clone was counted ten times or more. V usage is TRBV30 and J usage is TRBJ1-2, with 8 bases lining up with TRBD1. Trimming removed 4 bases from V and 3 bases from J; junction bases left unmatched: 4. Germline CDR1 GTSNPN, CDR2 SVGIG (reference sequence). The CDR3 has 13 residues. The CDR3: CAWNRGVDYGYTF. Written as DNA, the CDR3 is TGTGCCTGGAACAGGGGGGTGGACTATGGCTACACCTTC.

The chain has TRBV7-9 and TRBJ1-6, with D tentatively TRBD1 (5 bases). V shed 2 bases and J shed 8 bases, with 7 bases lying between them. The CDR3 is 13 residues long. Germline CDR1 SEHNR, CDR2 FQNEAQ (reference sequence). This CDR3 reads CASSLQGHSPLHF. CDR3 nucleotides: TGTGCCAGCAGCTTACAGGGTCATTCACCCCTCCACTTT.

This chain joins TRBV2 and TRBJ1-3, with D possibly being TRBD1 (6 bases). Germline V lookup: CDR1 SNHLY, CDR2 FYNNEI. This CDR3 spans 13 amino acids. The germline V and J ends were trimmed by 5 bases and 4 bases, with 9 bases remaining between them. The CDR3 protein is CASSSTGGNTIYF. The CDR3 DNA reads as TGTGCCAGCAGTTCGACAGGAGGAAACACCATATATTTT.

This chain connects TRBV5-1 to TRBJ1-1; TRBD1 is a possible D gene (5 bases). The CDR3 consists of 13 residues. Looked up from germline, CDR1 is SGHRS and CDR2 is YFSETQ. Trimming removed 4 bases from V and 1 base from J, with 8 bases in between. The chain's CDR3 is CASSLTENTEAFF. The CDR3 DNA sequence: TGCGCCAGCAGCCTGACAGAGAACACTGAAGCTTTCTTT. Looking up the rest from reference TRBV5-1 and TRBJ1-1 gives the full variable domain: KAGVTQTPRYLIKTRGQQVTLSCSPISGHRSVSWYQQTPGQGLQFLFEYFSETQRNKGNFPGRFSGRQFSNSRSEMNVSTLELGDSALYLCASSLTENTEAFFGQGTRLTVV.

The chain carries TRBV28 and TRBJ2-1, with D perhaps TRBD1 (6 bases). The CDR3 consists of 14 residues. The germline V and J ends were trimmed by 5 bases and 6 bases, with 14 bases remaining between them. CDR1 and CDR2 (germline): MDHEN, SYDVKM. CDR3 bases: TGTGCCAGCAGTCCCCCTACAGGGATCAATGAGCAGTTCTTC. It is translated as CASSPPTGINEQFF.

This clone was found once. The chain recombines TRBV7-6 with TRBJ1-2; D is uncertain. The CDR3 extends over 16 amino acids. From germline, CDR1 is SGHVS and CDR2 FNYEAQ. With 3 bases removed from V and 1 base from J, the gap between germline ends came to 15 bases. CDR3 nucleotides: TGTGCCAGCAGCTTCTTCAGGTCCCACCTTAACTATGGCTACACCTTC. This sequence encodes CASSFFRSHLNYGYTF. Full variable domain (outside the CDR3, taken from reference TRBV7-6 and TRBJ1-2): GAGVSQSPRYKVTKRGQDVALRCDPISGHVSLYWYRQALGQGPEFLTYFNYEAQQDKSGLPNDRFSAERPEGSISTLTIQRTEQRDSAMYRCASSFFRSHLNYGYTFGSGTRLTVV.

In this sample, this clone turned up once. The chain carries TRBV11-2 and TRBJ1-2; D is ambiguous. Germline V gives CDR1 SGHAT, CDR2 FQNNGV. Trimming left V 3 bases short and J 4 bases short, with 12 bases between. The CDR3 is 14 amino acids. The CDR3 DNA is TGTGCCAGCAGCTTGAGGGCCGGTAGCTATGGCTACACCTTC. Its translation is CASSLRAGSYGYTF.

The chain joins TRBV6-5 to TRBJ1-5, with 7 nucleotides matching TRBD1. Per the germline V gene, CDR1 is MNHEY and CDR2 is SVGAGI. With V trimmed by 6 bases and J by 6 bases, 11 bases remained unmatched. This CDR3 has 15 amino acids. DNA for the CDR3: TGTGCCAGCAGGGAGGGTCGGGACAGAGTTCAGCCCCAGCATTTT. It translates to CASREGRDRVQPQHF.

The chain recombines TRBV6-4 with TRBJ2-1, with 7 positions matching TRBD2. CDR1 MRHNA and CDR2 SNTAGT come from the germline V gene. The CDR3 length is 14 residues. Trimming at V came to 6 bases and at J to 8 bases, leaving 10 bases not matched to a gene. CDR3 sequence: CASSRGGEGDEQFF. The CDR3 DNA follows: TGTGCCAGCAGCCGTGGGGGGGAGGGCGATGAGCAGTTCTTC.

The chain recombines TRBV5-4 with TRBJ1-1, with D perhaps TRBD1 (6 bases). The V gene lost 4 bases and the J gene lost 3 bases, with 13 bases spanning the gap. The germline V gene encodes CDR1 SGHNT and CDR2 YYREEE (reference sequence). This CDR3 spans 14 amino acids. DNA for the CDR3: TGTGCCAGCAGCCCCAGGACAGATCACACTGAAGCTTTCTTT. Protein sequence: CASSPRTDHTEAFF. Supplemented by reference TRBV5-4 and TRBJ1-1, the full variable domain reads ETGVTQSPTHLIKTRGQQVTLRCSSQSGHNTVSWYQQALGQGPQFIFQYYREEENGRGNFPPRFSGLQFPNYSSELNVNALELDDSALYLCASSPRTDHTEAFFGQGTRLTVV.

V gene TRBV19 combines with J gene TRBJ1-5; perhaps TRBD1 as D (5 bases). Deletions cut 7 bases from V and 7 bases from J, with 20 bases between. CDR1 is LNHDA and CDR2 is SQIVND in the germline V gene (reference sequence). The length of the CDR3 is 15 residues. The CDR3 loop reads CASNGRVEQRQPQHF. The CDR3 DNA is TGTGCCAGTAACGGCAGGGTCGAACAAAGGCAGCCCCAGCATTTT.

The gene calls are TRBV5-1 and TRBJ1-4; a weak D match, TRBD1 (6 bases). The CDR3 is made up of 14 amino acids. Germline V lookup: CDR1 SGHRS, CDR2 YFSETQ. The V end lost 6 bases, the J end lost 3 bases, and 12 bases lay between the germline ends. CDR3 sequence reads: CASNQGIANEKLFF. The CDR3 coding sequence is TGCGCCAGCAACCAGGGGATTGCTAATGAAAAACTGTTTTTT.

The chain carries TRBV9 and TRBJ2-1, with 8 bases aligning to TRBD2. V dropped 0 bases and J dropped 7; count of bases not matched to a gene: 12. The CDR3 covers 17 residues. Germline V CDR1 and CDR2: SGDLS, YYNGEE. CDR3 sequence: CASSVAGSGRGRNEQFF. The CDR3 DNA reads as TGTGCCAGCAGCGTAGCTGGGAGCGGGAGAGGTAGGAATGAGCAGTTCTTC.